These T cell receptor beta chains were read from a single sample in a study of Ad26.COV2.S vaccination and SARS-CoV-2 variants. Produced via immunoSEQ multiplex PCR; TCRdb's table is partial and in-frame only. The table has a few hundred thousand clones, 92% seen once. The sequencing here drew on peripheral blood, taken in a trial of Ad26.COV2.S vaccine versus placebo. The receptors derive from a person between 18 and 65 years old who received the Ad26.COV2.S COVID-19 vaccine or a placebo. The CDR3 runs from the conserved cysteine through the conserved F or W. D genes are given only for firm matches. Some rows have no size entry. The others give once, few or many, or a class for an expanded clone.

v_gene	d_gene	j_gene	abundance	len	CDR3nt	CDR3aa
TRBV6-5	TRBD1	TRBJ2-1	-	14	TGTGCCAGCAGGGGGACAGGGCTTGGCAATGAGCAGTTCTTC	CASRGTGLGNEQFF
TRBV19	-	TRBJ2-5	-	14	TGTGCCAGTAGTCCTTCCGCTAGGCAAGAGACCCAGTACTTC	CASSPSARQETQYF
TRBV4-3	-	TRBJ1-6	-	13	TGCGCCAGCAGCCAAGAATTTCATTCACCCCTCCACTTT	CASSQEFHSPLHF
TRBV5-6	-	TRBJ1-2	-	15	TGTGCCAGCAGCGGGTACAAGGCCCCTAACTATGGCTACACCTTC	CASSGYKAPNYGYTF
TRBV11-2	-	TRBJ1-1	-	13	TGTGCCAGCAGCTTAGTAGAAGCCACTGAAGCTTTCTTT	CASSLVEATEAFF
TRBV28	TRBD1	TRBJ2-7	-	13	TGTGCCAGTAGGACAGGGGAAAGGTACGAGCAGTACTTC	CASRTGERYEQYF
TRBV30	-	TRBJ2-7	-	12	TGTGCCTGGAGTGGTCGGGGGAACGAGCAGTACTTC	CAWSGRGNEQYF
TRBV30	-	TRBJ2-1	once	14	TGTGCCTGGAGTTGGGGTTCTGTGGGGAATGAGCAGTTCTTC	CAWSWGSVGNEQFF
TRBV6-5	-	TRBJ1-2	-	16	TGTGCCAGCAGTTACTCGAAGGGGGGGTTCCCTTATGGCTACACCTTC	CASSYSKGGFPYGYTF
TRBV5-1	-	TRBJ1-2	-	14	TGCGCCAGCAGCCGAGGGACATTTAACTATGGCTACACCTTC	CASSRGTFNYGYTF
TRBV5-1	-	TRBJ1-2	-	15	TGCGCCAGCAGCTTGTATCTGAGGGGCGACTATGGCTACACCTTC	CASSLYLRGDYGYTF